This T cell receptor (beta chain) was captured by sequencing in a study of T cell responses to AZD1222 COVID-19 vaccine. As for the study in general: Second-dose schedules of about 4 or about 12 weeks were combined. Study conclusions and caveats: There were repertoire samples only from the period after the peak T cell response.

Libraries were prepared by immunoSEQ multiplex PCR; TCRdb keeps only in-frame clonotypes and omits some of them. The sample lists 54,000 or so clones, 87% occurring once. Regarding this clone: Its specificity is unknown.

V shed 4 bases and J shed 9 bases, with 12 bases lying between them. The germline V gene encodes CDR1 LGHDT and CDR2 YNNKEL (reference sequence). The CDR3 contains 12 residues. The chain links TRBV3-1 (or the pseudogene TRBV3-2) to TRBJ1-1; TRBD1 is a possible D gene (5 bases). The sample in question was peripheral blood, obtained on day 0 of AZD1222 vaccination. This sequence originates from an adult in good health. CDR3 DNA sequence: TGTGCCAGCAGCCGGGGGACTGACCAAGCTTTCTTT. Translated: CASSRGTDQAFF.